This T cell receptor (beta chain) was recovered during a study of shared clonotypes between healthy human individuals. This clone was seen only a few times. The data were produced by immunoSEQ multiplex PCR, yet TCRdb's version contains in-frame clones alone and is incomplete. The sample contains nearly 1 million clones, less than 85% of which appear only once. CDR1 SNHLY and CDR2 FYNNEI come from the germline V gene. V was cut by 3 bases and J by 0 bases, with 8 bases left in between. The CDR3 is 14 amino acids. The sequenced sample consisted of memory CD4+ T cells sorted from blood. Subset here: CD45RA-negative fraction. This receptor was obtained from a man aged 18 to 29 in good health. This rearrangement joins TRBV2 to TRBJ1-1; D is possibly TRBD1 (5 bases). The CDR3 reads CASSDARVNTEAFF. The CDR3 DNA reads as TGTGCCAGCAGTGACGCCAGGGTGAACACTGAAGCTTTCTTT.